Included here is one T cell receptor (beta chain) sequence, with context. The record originates from a study of blood T cell repertoires in COVID-19. About the study: The origin of the acute and convalescent COVID-19 samples was the United States, Italy and Spain.

The protocol was immunoSEQ multiplex PCR, while the TCRdb copy is restricted to in-frame clones and leaves out a portion. The table includes about 98,000 clones, roughly 87% detected once. Germline values: CDR1 MNHEY, CDR2 SVGEGT. This CDR3 is 20 amino acids long. Losses at the gene ends were 4 bases for V and 0 bases for J; bases not matched to a gene: 15. The sample taken for sequencing was peripheral blood. The source is a man aged 50-60 years with active COVID-19. This rearrangement joins TRBV6-2 or TRBV6-3 to TRBJ2-7; 13 nucleotides match TRBD2. CDR3 in DNA: TGTGCCAGCAGTTCCCTCCGACTAGCGGGGGGCCTAAAGAGCTCCTACGAGCAGTACTTC. Protein product: CASSSLRLAGGLKSSYEQYF.